The 14 T cell receptor beta chains below come from one sample, sequenced in a study of OX40 agonist ivuxolimab in advanced cancers. This table comes from immunoSEQ multiplex PCR, and its TCRdb copy is limited to in-frame clones, with some not included. The sample holds under 65,000 clones; approximately 91% are singletons and the top ten take around 12%. Sequencing used CD4+ or CD8+ T cells sorted from blood, obtained in a trial of the OX40 agonist ivuxolimab. These receptors were collected from an adult with an advanced solid tumor such as melanoma, head and neck, liver or kidney cancer.

The chain uses TRBV19 and TRBJ2-5, with 10 nucleotides matching TRBD1. Germline V gives CDR1 LNHDA, CDR2 SQIVND (reference sequence). Trimming at V came to 4 bases and at J to 1 base, leaving 9 bases not matched to a gene. The CDR3 loop spans 17 amino acids. The CDR3 reads CASSRADRGRGQETQYF. The CDR3 bases are TGTGCCAGTAGTAGGGCCGACAGGGGGCGAGGCCAAGAGACCCAGTACTTC.

V gene TRBV4-2 combines with J gene TRBJ2-5; TRBD1 matches at 11 bases. Trimming took 3 bases from V and 4 from J; bases not matched to a gene: 7. There are 16 residues in the CDR3. CDR1 is LGHNA and CDR2 is YNFKEQ in the germline V gene. In DNA, the CDR3 is TGTGCCAGCAGCCATTCAAAAGGGACAGGGGGAGAGACCCAGTACTTC. Encoded protein: CASSHSKGTGGETQYF.

The chain uses TRBV5-4 and TRBJ1-2, with 12 bases lining up with TRBD1. CDR3 size: 17 residues. V shed 4 bases, J shed 4 bases, and the junction held 11 bases outside the gene matches. CDR1 is SGHNT, CDR2 YYREEE, per germline (reference sequence). As DNA, the CDR3 is TGTGCCAGCAGCCAGCTCCTCCGGGACAGGGGGCTCTATGGCTACACCTTC. Its translation is CASSQLLRDRGLYGYTF.

CDR3 sequence: CASGSGHLAEAFF. The DNA of the CDR3 is TGTGCTAGTGGTTCCGGACACCTAGCTGAAGCTTTCTTT. The chain is built from TRBV12-5 and TRBJ1-1; TRBD1 is a possible D gene (5 bases). This CDR3 has 13 amino acids. V was cut by 4 bases and J by 6 bases, with 12 bases left in between. Per the germline V gene, CDR1 is LGHNT and CDR2 is FRNRAP.

The V call is TRBV6-6, the J call TRBJ1-5; 11 nucleotides agree with TRBD1. The germline V gene has CDR1 MNHNY and CDR2 SVGAGI (reference sequence). This CDR3 has 15 residues. Trimming took 6 bases from V and 6 from J; bases not matched to a gene: 7. Written as DNA, the CDR3 is TGTGCCAGCAGCCCGGGACAGGGGGAAAGTCAGCCCCAGCATTTT. Encoded protein: CASSPGQGESQPQHF.

The genes are TRBV5-1 and TRBJ1-2, with D perhaps matching TRBD1 (6 bases). The germline gives CDR1 SGHRS, CDR2 YFSETQ. The CDR3 has 13 amino acids. Trimming pared 3 bases from V and 8 bases from J, leaving 14 bases between. CDR3 sequence: CASSSWGAEGYTF. CDR3 nucleotide sequence: TGCGCCAGCAGCTCCTGGGGGGCGGAGGGCTACACCTTC.

This clone has a single count. The chain uses TRBV28 and TRBJ2-1, with D tentatively TRBD1 (6 bases). Germline loops: CDR1 MDHEN, CDR2 SYDVKM. With 8 bases removed from V and 8 bases from J, the gap between germline ends came to 19 bases. This CDR3 region has 14 residues. The CDR3 bases are TGTGCCAGCGATGACCTTCTGGGGGCGGATGAGCAGTTCTTC. As protein: CASDDLLGADEQFF. Combining the CDR3 with reference TRBV28 and TRBJ2-1 gives the whole variable domain DVKVTQSSRYLVKRTGEKVFLECVQDMDHENMFWYRQDPGLGLRLIYFSYDVKMKEKGDIPEGYSVSREKKERFSLILESASTNQTSMYLCASDDLLGADEQFFGPGTRLTVL.

The chain recombines TRBV7-9 with TRBJ2-1; D is ambiguous. The CDR3 sequence is 11 residues long. The V gene's germline CDR1 is SEHNR and CDR2 FQNEAQ (reference sequence). Trimming took 8 bases from V and 9 from J, leaving 11 bases between them. This chain's CDR3 is CASLASAEQFF. CDR3 nucleotides: TGTGCCAGCTTGGCATCGGCTGAGCAGTTCTTC. The variable domain in full, with the rest retrieved from reference TRBV7-9 and TRBJ2-1, is DTGVSQNPRHKITKRGQNVTFRCDPISEHNRLYWYRQTLGQGPEFLTYFQNEAQLEKSRLLSDRFSAERPKGSFSTLEIQRTEQGDSAMYLCASLASAEQFFGPGTRLTVL.

This clone has just a few counts. In the same sample, other DNA sequences code for this CDR3. CDR3 bases: TGTGCCAGTAGTAGTCTGGAGCGGTCTACGAGGGCCCTCCACTTT. This sequence encodes CASSSLERSTRALHF. The chain recombines TRBV19 with TRBJ1-6; the D is unclear. The V end was cut by 4 bases, the J end by 14 bases, with 21 bases between. Germline values: CDR1 LNHDA, CDR2 SQIVND (reference sequence). CDR3 length equals 15 residues.

The gene calls are TRBV5-1 and TRBJ2-5; D unresolved. Germline assignment: CDR1 SGHRS and CDR2 YFSETQ. V was cut by 2 bases and J by 7 bases, with 15 bases left in between. CDR3 length equals 14 residues. This CDR3 reads CASSLGRHSGTQYF. In DNA form, the CDR3 reads TGCGCCAGCAGCTTAGGACGTCACTCCGGGACCCAGTACTTC.

The chain recombines TRBV5-6 with TRBJ1-2; a possible D gene is TRBD1 (6 bases). CDR3 length: 17 amino acids. The V end lost 0 bases, the J end lost 5 bases, and 20 bases lay between the germline ends. CDR1 is SGHDT, CDR2 YYEEEE, per germline. This chain's CDR3 is CASSLGGLSPTPYGYTF. The CDR3 DNA sequence: TGTGCCAGCAGCTTGGGGGGGCTATCCCCAACTCCTTATGGCTACACCTTC.

The count of this clone is one. The V call is TRBV7-9, the J call TRBJ1-6; 9 bases agree with TRBD1. Germline-derived CDR1 and CDR2 are SEHNR and FQNEAQ (reference sequence). The CDR3 has 15 amino acids. J was trimmed by 10 bases and V by 2 bases; bases with no gene match: 6. CDR3 residues: CASSLMGQGRSPLHF. Written as DNA, the CDR3 is TGTGCCAGCAGCTTAATGGGACAGGGACGATCACCCCTCCACTTT.

The chain couples TRBV6-6 to TRBJ1-5; 8 positions agree with TRBD1. With V trimmed by 6 bases and J by 5 bases, 9 bases remained unmatched. This CDR3 is built from 15 residues. Germline-derived CDR1 and CDR2 are MNHNY and SVGAGI (reference sequence). CDR3 sequence reads: CASRSRDRIDQPQHF. CDR3 DNA: TGTGCCAGCAGATCCCGGGACAGGATTGATCAGCCCCAGCATTTT.

The chain joins TRBV7-3 to TRBJ2-3; 9 bases match TRBD2. The CDR3 spans 15 residues. The germline CDR1 and CDR2 sequences are SGHTA and FQGTGA. With 7 bases clipped from V and 0 bases from J, the junction kept 5 bases outside the gene matches. The CDR3, as DNA: TGTGCCAGCAAGTCGGCGGGAGGGAGCACAGATACGCAGTATTTT. Translated, it gives CASKSAGGSTDTQYF.